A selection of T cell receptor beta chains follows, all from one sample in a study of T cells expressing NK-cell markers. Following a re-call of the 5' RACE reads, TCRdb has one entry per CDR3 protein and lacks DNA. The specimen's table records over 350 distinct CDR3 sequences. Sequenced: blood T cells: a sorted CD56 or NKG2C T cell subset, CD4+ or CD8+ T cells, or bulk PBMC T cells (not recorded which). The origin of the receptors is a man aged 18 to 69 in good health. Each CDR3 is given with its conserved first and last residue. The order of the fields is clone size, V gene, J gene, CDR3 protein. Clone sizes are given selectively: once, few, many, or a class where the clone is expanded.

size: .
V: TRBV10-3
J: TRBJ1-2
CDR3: CAISDSNYGYTF

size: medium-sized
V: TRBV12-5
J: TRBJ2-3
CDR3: CASGLVGGVADTQYF

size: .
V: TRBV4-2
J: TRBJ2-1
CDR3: CASSRPRNYFFPYNEQFF

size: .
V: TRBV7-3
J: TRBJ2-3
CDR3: CASSLNANTQYF

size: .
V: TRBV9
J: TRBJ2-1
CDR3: CASSLGHEQFF

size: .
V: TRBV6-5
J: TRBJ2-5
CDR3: CASSRDRIQETQYF

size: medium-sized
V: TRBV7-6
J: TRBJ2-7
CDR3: CASSRREANYEQYF

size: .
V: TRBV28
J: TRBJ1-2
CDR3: CASSFLRLYGYTF

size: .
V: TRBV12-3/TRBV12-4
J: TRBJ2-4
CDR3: CASSLGSDKAKNIQYF

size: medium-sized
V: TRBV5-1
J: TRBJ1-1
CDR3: CASSSQQGWNTEAFF

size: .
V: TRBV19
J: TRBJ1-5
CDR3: CASSIGLRQPQHF

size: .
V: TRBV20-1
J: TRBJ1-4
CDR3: CSARGVGQGRRVGDEKLFF

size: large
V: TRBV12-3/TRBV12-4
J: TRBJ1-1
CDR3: CASSLFRGLMTEAFF

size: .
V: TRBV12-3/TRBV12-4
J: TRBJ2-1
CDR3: CASSFGRTSGGRDNEQFF

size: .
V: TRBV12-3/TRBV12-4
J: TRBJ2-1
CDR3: CASPGTRKEQFF

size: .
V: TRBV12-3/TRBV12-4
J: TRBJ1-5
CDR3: CASSPPRVGDQPQHF

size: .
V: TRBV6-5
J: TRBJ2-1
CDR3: CASSYSASGGRDEQFF

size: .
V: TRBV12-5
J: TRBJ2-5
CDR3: CASGLGIAGGQETQYF

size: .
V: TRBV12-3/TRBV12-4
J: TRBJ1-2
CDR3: CASSLGRFGYTF

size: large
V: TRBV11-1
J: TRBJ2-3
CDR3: CASSRSYWFTDTQYF

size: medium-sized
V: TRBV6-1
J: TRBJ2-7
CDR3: CASIRRQGSSYEQYF

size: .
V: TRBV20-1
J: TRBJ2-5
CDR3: CSVRSGTSGGRETQYF